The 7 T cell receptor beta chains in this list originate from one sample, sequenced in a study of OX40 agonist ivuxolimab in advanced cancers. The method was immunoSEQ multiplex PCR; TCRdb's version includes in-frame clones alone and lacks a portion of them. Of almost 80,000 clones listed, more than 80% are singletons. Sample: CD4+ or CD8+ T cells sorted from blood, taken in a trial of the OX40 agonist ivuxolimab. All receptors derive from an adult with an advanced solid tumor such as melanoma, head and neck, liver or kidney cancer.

This CDR3 reads CASRRQVTYEQYV. The CDR3 DNA is TGTGCCAGCAGAAGACAGGTTACCTACGAGCAGTACGTC. The genes are TRBV6-1 and TRBJ2-7; D perhaps matches TRBD1 (6 bases). The CDR3 covers 13 residues. Germline-derived CDR1 and CDR2 are MNHNS and SASEGT. The V and J ends lost 6 bases and 2 bases respectively, with 11 bases between them.

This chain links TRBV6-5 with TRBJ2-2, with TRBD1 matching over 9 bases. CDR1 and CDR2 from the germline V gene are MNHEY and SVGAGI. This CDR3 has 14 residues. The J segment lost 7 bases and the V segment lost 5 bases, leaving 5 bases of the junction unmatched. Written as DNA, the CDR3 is TGTGCCAGCAGTCGGGGACAGGGCCGCGGGGAGCTGTTTTTT. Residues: CASSRGQGRGELFF.

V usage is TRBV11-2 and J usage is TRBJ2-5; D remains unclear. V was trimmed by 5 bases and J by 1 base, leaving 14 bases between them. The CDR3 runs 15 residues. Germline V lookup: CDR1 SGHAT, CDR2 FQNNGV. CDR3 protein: CASSPLPGSQETQYF. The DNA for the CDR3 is TGTGCCAGCAGCCCCCTCCCCGGAAGCCAAGAGACCCAGTACTTC.

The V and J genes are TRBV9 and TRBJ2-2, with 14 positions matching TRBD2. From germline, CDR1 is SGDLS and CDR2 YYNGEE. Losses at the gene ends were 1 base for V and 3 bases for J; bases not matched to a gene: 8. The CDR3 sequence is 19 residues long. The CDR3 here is CASSVMTSGRERDTGELFF. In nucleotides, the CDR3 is TGTGCCAGCAGCGTAATGACTAGCGGGAGGGAAAGGGACACCGGGGAGCTGTTTTTT.

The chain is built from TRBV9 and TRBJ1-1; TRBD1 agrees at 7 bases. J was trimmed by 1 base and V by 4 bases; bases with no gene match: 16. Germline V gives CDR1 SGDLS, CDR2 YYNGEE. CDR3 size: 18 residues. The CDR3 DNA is TGTGCCAGCAGCATGAAGAGACAGGGAAAGGCAGAGAACACTGAAGCTTTCTTT. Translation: CASSMKRQGKAENTEAFF.

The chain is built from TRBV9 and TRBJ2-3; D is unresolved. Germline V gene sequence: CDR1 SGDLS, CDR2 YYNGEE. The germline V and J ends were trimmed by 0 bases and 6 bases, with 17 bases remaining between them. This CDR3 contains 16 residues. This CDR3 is CASSVGGLAAMDTQYF. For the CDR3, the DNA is TGTGCCAGCAGCGTAGGTGGCTTGGCCGCCATGGATACGCAGTATTTT.

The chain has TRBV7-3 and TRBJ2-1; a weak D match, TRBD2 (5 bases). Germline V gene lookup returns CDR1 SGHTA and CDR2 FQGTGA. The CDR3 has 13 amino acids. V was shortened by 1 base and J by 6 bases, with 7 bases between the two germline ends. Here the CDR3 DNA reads TGTGCCAGCAGCTTAAGTAGCGCCAATGAGCAGTTCTTC. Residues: CASSLSSANEQFF.